This T cell receptor (beta chain) comes out of a study of Graves' ophthalmopathy and Graves' hyperthyroidism. Amplification from RNA transcripts yielded the TCR beta CDR3 regions. Investigators did first-round RT-PCR with HTBI primers, then second-round multiplex PCR. TCRdb re-derived calls from the multiplex PCR reads in MiXCR, one entry per CDR3 protein. The sample yields fewer than 400,000 distinct CDR3 sequences, about 18% seen once. The sequenced sample consisted of peripheral blood. The receptor's source is a woman younger than 35 with Graves' ophthalmopathy.

The DNA for the CDR3 is TGTGCCAGCAGCTTGACAGGGGGCCGGGACCAGTACTTC. Encoded protein: CASSLTGGRDQYF. The chain couples TRBV6-1 to TRBJ2-5, with TRBD1 identical over 10 bases. This CDR3 spans 13 amino acids. From germline, CDR1 is MNHNS and CDR2 SASEGT. J gave up 10 bases and V 6 bases, and 8 bases lay outside the gene matches.